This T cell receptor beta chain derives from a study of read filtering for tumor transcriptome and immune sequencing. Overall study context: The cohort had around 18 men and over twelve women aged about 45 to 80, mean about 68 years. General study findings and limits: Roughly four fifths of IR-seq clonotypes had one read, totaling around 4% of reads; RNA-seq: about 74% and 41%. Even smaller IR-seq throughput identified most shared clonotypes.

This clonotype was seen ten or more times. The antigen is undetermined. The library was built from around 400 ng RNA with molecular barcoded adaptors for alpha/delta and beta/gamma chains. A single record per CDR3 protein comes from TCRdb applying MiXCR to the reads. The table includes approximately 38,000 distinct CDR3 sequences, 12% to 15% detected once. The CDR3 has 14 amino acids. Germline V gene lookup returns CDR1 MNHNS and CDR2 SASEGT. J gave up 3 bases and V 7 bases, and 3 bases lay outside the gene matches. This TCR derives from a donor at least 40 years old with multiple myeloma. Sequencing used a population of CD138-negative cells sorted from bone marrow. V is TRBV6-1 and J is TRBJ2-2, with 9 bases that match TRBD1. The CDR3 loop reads CASIGTGHTGELFF. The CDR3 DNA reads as TGTGCCAGCATAGGGACAGGGCACACCGGGGAGCTGTTTTTT.